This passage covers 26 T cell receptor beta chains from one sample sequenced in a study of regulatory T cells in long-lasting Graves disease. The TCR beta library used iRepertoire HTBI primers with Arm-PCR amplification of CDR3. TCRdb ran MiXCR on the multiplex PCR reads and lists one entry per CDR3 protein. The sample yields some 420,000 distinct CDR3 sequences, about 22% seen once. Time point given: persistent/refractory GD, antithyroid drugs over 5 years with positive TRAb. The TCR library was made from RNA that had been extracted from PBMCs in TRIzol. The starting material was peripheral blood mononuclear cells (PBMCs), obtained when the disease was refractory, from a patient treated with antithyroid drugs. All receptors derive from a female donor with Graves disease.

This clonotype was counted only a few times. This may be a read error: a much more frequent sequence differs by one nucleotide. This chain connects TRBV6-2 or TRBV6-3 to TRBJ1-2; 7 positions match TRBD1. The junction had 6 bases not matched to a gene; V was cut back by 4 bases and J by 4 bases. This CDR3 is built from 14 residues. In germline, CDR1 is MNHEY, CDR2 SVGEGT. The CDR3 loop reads CASSSPGQVYGYTF. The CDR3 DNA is TGTGCCAGCAGTTCCCCCGGACAGGTCTATGGCTACACCTTC.

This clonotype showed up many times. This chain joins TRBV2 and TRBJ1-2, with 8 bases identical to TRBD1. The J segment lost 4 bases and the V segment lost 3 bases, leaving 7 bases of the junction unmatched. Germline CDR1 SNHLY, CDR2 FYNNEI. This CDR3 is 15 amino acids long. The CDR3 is CASSETGDSPYGYTF. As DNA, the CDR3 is TGTGCCAGCAGTGAGACAGGGGATTCTCCCTATGGCTACACCTTC.

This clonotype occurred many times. DNA for the CDR3: TGTGCCAGCAGCTTAGAGGACTGGGGGAGGTACTTC. Encoded protein: CASSLEDWGRYF. V is TRBV7-9 and J is TRBJ2-5, with D possibly called TRBD1 or TRBD2 (5 bases each). Trimming shortened V by 1 base and J by 13 bases, and 13 bases separated the two germline ends. CDR1 and CDR2 from the germline V gene are SEHNR and FQNEAQ (reference sequence). This CDR3 comprises 12 residues.

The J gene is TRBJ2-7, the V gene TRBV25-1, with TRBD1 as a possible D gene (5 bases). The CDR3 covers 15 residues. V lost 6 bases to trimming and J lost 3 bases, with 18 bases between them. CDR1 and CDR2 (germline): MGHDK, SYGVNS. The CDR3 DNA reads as TGTGCCAGCAGACAATCAGGGTTGGCCCACTACGAGCAGTACTTC. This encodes CASRQSGLAHYEQYF.

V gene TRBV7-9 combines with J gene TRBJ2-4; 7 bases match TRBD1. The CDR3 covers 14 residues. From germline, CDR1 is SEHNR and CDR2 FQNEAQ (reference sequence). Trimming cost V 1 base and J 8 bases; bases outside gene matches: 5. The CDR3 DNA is TGTGCCAGCAGCTTAGTCAGGGGGAGAGACATTCAGTACTTC. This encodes CASSLVRGRDIQYF.

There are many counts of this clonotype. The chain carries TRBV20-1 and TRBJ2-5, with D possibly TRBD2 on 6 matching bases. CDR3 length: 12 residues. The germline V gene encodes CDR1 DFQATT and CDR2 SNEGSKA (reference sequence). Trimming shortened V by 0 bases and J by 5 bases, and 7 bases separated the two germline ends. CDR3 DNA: TGCAGTGCTAGAGATCGGGGGGAGACCCAGTACTTC. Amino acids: CSARDRGETQYF.

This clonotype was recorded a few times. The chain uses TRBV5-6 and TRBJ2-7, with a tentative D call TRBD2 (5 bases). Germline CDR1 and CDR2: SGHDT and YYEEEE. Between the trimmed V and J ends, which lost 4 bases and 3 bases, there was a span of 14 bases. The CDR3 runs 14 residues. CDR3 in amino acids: CASSGLRAIYEQYF. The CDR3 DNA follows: TGTGCCAGCAGCGGACTTCGGGCCATCTACGAGCAGTACTTC.

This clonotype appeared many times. Here the CDR3 reads CASSWREDSPLHF. DNA for the CDR3: TGTGCCAGCAGTTGGCGGGAGGATTCACCCCTCCACTTT. The V and J genes are TRBV27 and TRBJ1-6; the D is unclear. Germline loops: CDR1 MNHEY, CDR2 SMNVEV (reference sequence). CDR3 length: 13 residues. Trimming removed 4 bases at V and 8 bases at J, with 9 bases between.

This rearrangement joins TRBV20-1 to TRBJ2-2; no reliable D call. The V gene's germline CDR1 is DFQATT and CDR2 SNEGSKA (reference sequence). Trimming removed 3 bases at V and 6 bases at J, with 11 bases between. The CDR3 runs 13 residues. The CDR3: CSASVQDPGELFF. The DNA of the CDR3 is TGCAGTGCTAGTGTTCAGGACCCCGGGGAGCTGTTTTTT.

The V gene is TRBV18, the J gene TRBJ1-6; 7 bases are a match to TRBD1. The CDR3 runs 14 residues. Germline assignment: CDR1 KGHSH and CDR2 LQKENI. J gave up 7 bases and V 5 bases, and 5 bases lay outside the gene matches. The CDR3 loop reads CASSSGQLNSPLHF. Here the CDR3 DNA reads TGTGCCAGCTCATCGGGACAGCTAAATTCACCCCTCCACTTT. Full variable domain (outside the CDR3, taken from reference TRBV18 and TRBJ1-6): NAGVMQNPRHLVRRRGQEARLRCSPMKGHSHVYWYRQLPEEGLKFMVYLQKENIIDESGMPKERFSAEFPKEGPSILRIQQVVRGDSAAYFCASSSGQLNSPLHFGNGTRLTVT.

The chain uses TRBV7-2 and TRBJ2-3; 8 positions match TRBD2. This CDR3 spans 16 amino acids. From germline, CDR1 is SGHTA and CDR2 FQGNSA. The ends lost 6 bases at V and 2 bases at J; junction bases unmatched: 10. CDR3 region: CASSHVERGSTDTQYF. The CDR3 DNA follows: TGTGCCAGCAGTCACGTCGAGCGGGGGTCCACAGATACGCAGTATTTT.

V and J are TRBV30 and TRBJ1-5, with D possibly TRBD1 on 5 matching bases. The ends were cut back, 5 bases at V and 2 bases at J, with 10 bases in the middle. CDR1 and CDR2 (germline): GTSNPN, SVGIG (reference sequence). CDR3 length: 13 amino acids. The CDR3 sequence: CAWQRDRNQPQHF. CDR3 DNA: TGTGCCTGGCAGCGGGACCGCAATCAGCCCCAGCATTTT.

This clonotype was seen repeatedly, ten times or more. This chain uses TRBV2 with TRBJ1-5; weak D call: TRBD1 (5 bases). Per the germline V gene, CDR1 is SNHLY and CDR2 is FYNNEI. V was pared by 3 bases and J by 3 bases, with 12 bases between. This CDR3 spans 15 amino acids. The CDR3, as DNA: TGTGCCAGCAGTGAGCGCAGGGTCATCAATCAGCCCCAGCATTTT. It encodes CASSERRVINQPQHF. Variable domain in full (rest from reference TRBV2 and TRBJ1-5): EPEVTQTPSHQVTQMGQEVILRCVPISNHLYFYWYRQILGQKVEFLVSFYNNEISEKSEIFDDQFSVERPDGSNFTLKIRSTKLEDSAMYFCASSERRVINQPQHFGDGTRLSIL.

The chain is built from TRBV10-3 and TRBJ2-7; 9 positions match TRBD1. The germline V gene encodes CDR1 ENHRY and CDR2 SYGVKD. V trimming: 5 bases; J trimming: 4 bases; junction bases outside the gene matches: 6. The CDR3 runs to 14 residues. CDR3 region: CAISSGTGNYEQYF. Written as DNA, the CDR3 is TGTGCCATCAGTTCCGGGACAGGGAATTACGAGCAGTACTTC.

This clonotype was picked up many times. CDR3 in DNA: TGTGCCATCAGTCACGAGTTCAACACTGAAGCTTTCTTT. Residues: CAISHEFNTEAFF. The rearrangement uses TRBV10-3 and TRBJ1-1; D unresolved. The CDR3 has 13 residues. V was clipped by 5 bases and J by 2 bases, with 9 bases between them. Germline CDR1 ENHRY, CDR2 SYGVKD.

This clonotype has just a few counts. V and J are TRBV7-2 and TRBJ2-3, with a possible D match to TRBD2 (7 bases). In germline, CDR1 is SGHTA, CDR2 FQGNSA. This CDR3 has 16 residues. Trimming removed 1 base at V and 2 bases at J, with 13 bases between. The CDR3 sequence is CASSLGGGANTDTQYF. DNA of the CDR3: TGTGCCAGCAGCTTAGGAGGGGGGGCGAACACAGATACGCAGTATTTT.

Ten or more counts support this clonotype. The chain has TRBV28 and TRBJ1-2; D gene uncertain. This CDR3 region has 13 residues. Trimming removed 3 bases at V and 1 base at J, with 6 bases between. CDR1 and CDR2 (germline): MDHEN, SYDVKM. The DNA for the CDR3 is TGTGCCAGCAGTTTGAACGATAACTATGGCTACACCTTC. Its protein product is CASSLNDNYGYTF.

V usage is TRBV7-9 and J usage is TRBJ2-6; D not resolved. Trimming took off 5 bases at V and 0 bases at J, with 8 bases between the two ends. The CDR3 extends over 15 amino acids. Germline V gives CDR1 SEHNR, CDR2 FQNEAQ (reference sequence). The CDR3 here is CASSHGISGANVLTF. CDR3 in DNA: TGTGCCAGCAGCCATGGGATCTCTGGGGCCAACGTCCTGACTTTC. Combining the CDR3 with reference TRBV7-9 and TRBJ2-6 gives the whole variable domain DTGVSQNPRHKITKRGQNVTFRCDPISEHNRLYWYRQTLGQGPEFLTYFQNEAQLEKSRLLSDRFSAERPKGSFSTLEIQRTEQGDSAMYLCASSHGISGANVLTFGAGSRLTVL.

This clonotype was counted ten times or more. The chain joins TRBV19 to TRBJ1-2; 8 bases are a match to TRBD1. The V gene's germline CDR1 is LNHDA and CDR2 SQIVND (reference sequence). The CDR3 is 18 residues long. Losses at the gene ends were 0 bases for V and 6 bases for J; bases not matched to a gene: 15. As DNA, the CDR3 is TGTGCCAGTAGTATAGACGTCCCGGGACAGGCGAGTGCAAATGGCTACACCTTC. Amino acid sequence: CASSIDVPGQASANGYTF.

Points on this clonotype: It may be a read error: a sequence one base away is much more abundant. Written as DNA, the CDR3 is TGTGCCAGCAGCCCATTGGAAAGGACAGGGGGCGTGGGGGAAAGACTGTTTTTT. Translating gives CASSPLERTGGVGERLFF. V and J are TRBV7-2 and TRBJ1-4; 11 bases match TRBD1. Per the germline V gene, CDR1 is SGHTA and CDR2 is FQGNSA. CDR3 size: 18 residues.

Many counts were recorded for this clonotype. The CDR3 bases are TGTGCCAGCAGTCCCACTCCTGTGCAAGTGGGATGGAACGAGCAGTACTTC. Translating gives CASSPTPVQVGWNEQYF. The rearrangement uses TRBV28 and TRBJ2-7; D is ambiguous. Trimming cost V 5 bases and J 5 bases, with 25 bases left between them. The CDR3 is 17 residues long. Germline values: CDR1 MDHEN, CDR2 SYDVKM.

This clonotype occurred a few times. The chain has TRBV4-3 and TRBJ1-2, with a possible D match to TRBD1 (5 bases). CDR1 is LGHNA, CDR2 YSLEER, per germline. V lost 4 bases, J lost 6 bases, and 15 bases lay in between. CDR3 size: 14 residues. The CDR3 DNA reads TGCGCCAGCAGCCCTGCTCTGTGGGGGGATGGCTACACCTTC. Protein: CASSPALWGDGYTF.

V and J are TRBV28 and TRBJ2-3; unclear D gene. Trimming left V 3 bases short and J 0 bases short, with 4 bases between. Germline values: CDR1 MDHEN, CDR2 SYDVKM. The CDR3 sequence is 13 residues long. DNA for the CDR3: TGTGCCAGCAGTTTCCCTAGCACAGATACGCAGTATTTT. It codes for CASSFPSTDTQYF. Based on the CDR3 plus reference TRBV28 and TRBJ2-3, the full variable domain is DVKVTQSSRYLVKRTGEKVFLECVQDMDHENMFWYRQDPGLGLRLIYFSYDVKMKEKGDIPEGYSVSREKKERFSLILESASTNQTSMYLCASSFPSTDTQYFGPGTRLTVL.

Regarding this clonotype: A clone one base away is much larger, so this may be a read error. The CDR3 region is CASRGQGALGEAFF. The CDR3, as DNA: TGTGCCAGCAGAGGACAGGGGGCTTTGGGAGAAGCTTTCTTT. The chain has TRBV2 and TRBJ1-1; 11 positions match TRBD1. Germline trimming cut 6 bases from V and 8 bases from J; bases unmatched to any gene: 8. The CDR3 consists of 14 residues. Germline V CDR1 and CDR2: SNHLY, FYNNEI.

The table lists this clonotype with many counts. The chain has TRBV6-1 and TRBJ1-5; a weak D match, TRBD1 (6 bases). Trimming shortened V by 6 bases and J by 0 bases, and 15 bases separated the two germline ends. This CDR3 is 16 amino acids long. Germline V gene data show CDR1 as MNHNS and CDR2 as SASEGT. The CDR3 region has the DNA TGTGCCAGCAGGGATGGACAGACCTATAGCAATCAGCCCCAGCATTTT. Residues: CASRDGQTYSNQPQHF.

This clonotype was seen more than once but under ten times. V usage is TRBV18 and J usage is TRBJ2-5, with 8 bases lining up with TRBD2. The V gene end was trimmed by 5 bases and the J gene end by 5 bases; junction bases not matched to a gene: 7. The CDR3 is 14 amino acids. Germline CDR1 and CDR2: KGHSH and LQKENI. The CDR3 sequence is CASSDSGSAETQYF. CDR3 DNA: TGTGCCAGCTCAGACAGCGGGAGCGCCGAGACCCAGTACTTC.